These 14 T cell receptor beta chains originate from one sample sequenced in a study of T cell responses to AZD1222 COVID-19 vaccine. TCRdb keeps only in-frame clones here, not all; method: immunoSEQ multiplex PCR. This table has 150,000 to 200,000 clones, around 92% appearing once. The sample consisted of peripheral blood, taken 28 days after the second AZD1222 dose. The receptors shown here come from an adult who received the AZD1222 COVID-19 vaccine.

The rearrangement uses TRBV4-3 and TRBJ1-1; 7 bases fit TRBD1. Germline CDR1 LGHNA, CDR2 YSLEER. CDR3 length: 16 residues. The V and J ends lost 0 bases and 11 bases, in that order; junction bases with no gene match: 15. The CDR3: CASSQDLVSLGQVAFF. CDR3 coding DNA: TGCGCCAGCAGCCAAGATCTGGTGTCGCTAGGACAGGTGGCTTTCTTT.

The CDR3: CASSLRGSAQETQYF. CDR3 DNA: TGCGCCAGCAGCTTACGAGGGAGCGCTCAAGAGACCCAGTACTTC. This chain links TRBV5-1 with TRBJ2-5; a weak D match, TRBD2 (5 bases). The CDR3 sequence is 15 residues long. CDR1 is SGHRS and CDR2 is YFSETQ in the germline V gene. The V gene lost 2 bases and the J gene lost 2 bases, with 13 bases spanning the gap.

CDR3 loop: CASSQMTDGYTF. CDR3 nucleotide sequence: TGTGCCAGCAGCCAAATGACGGATGGCTACACCTTC. This chain connects TRBV4-2 to TRBJ1-2; the D is unclear. This CDR3 comprises 12 residues. In germline, CDR1 is LGHNA, CDR2 YNFKEQ. Trimming took 2 bases from V and 6 from J, leaving 7 bases between them.

This clone has more than one count but fewer than ten. The chain couples TRBV11-2 to TRBJ1-1; D is uncertain. This CDR3 has 14 residues. Trimming stripped 3 bases from V and 2 bases from J, with 10 bases between. In germline, CDR1 is SGHAT, CDR2 FQNNGV. CDR3 sequence (DNA): TGTGCCAGCAGCTTCTCCAGGTTAAACACTGAAGCTTTCTTT. This encodes CASSFSRLNTEAFF.

The chain couples TRBV7-9 to TRBJ1-3; no reliable D call. Germline V gene lookup returns CDR1 SEHNR and CDR2 FQNEAQ (reference sequence). V lost 5 bases and J 1 base, leaving 9 bases between the germline ends. The CDR3 contains 14 residues. DNA of the CDR3: TGTGCCAGCAGCCCAAGCAGATCTGGAAACACCATATATTTT. As protein: CASSPSRSGNTIYF. Based on the CDR3 plus reference TRBV7-9 and TRBJ1-3, the full variable domain is DTGVSQNPRHKITKRGQNVTFRCDPISEHNRLYWYRQTLGQGPEFLTYFQNEAQLEKSRLLSDRFSAERPKGSFSTLEIQRTEQGDSAMYLCASSPSRSGNTIYFGEGSWLTVV.

This rearrangement joins TRBV10-3 to TRBJ1-2, with 7 bases aligning to TRBD1. Looked up from germline, CDR1 is ENHRY and CDR2 is SYGVKD. The CDR3 contains 14 residues. Trimming took 7 bases from V and 4 from J; bases not matched to a gene: 9. CDR3 coding DNA: TGTGCCATCAACACAGGGGATGGCCCCTATGGCTACACCTTC. Protein product: CAINTGDGPYGYTF.

This clone was found once. V and J are TRBV9 and TRBJ2-1; 10 nucleotides agree with TRBD2. This CDR3 has 16 amino acids. Unmatched junction bases numbered 8, after V lost 0 bases and J lost 8 bases. Germline V lookup: CDR1 SGDLS, CDR2 YYNGEE. CDR3 residues: CASSVGPGTSDDEQFF. The CDR3, as DNA: TGTGCCAGCAGCGTAGGTCCGGGGACTAGCGATGATGAGCAGTTCTTC.

The rearrangement links TRBV6-5 to TRBJ1-3; D gene uncertain. Trimming shortened V by 6 bases and J by 0 bases, and 12 bases separated the two germline ends. The germline V gene has CDR1 MNHEY and CDR2 SVGAGI. CDR3 length equals 15 residues. CDR3 sequence: CASRQGLISGNTIYF. CDR3 DNA sequence: TGTGCCAGCAGGCAAGGTCTTATCTCTGGAAACACCATATATTTT.

This clone was observed a single time. The chain joins TRBV6-4 to TRBJ1-1; maybe TRBD1 (6 bases). This CDR3 spans 14 amino acids. The germline CDR1 and CDR2 sequences are MRHNA and SNTAGT. V was clipped by 4 bases and J by 7 bases, with 16 bases between them. CDR3 amino acids: CASSAIGGRSEAFF. The CDR3 DNA reads as TGTGCCAGCAGTGCAATAGGGGGAAGGAGTGAAGCTTTCTTT.

J is TRBJ2-5 and V is TRBV28, with 10 bases fitting TRBD1. Germline CDR1 MDHEN, CDR2 SYDVKM. V lost 7 bases to trimming and J lost 5 bases; unmatched junction nucleotides: 10. The CDR3 covers 15 residues. The CDR3 protein is CASTRGTGAGETQYF. CDR3 in DNA: TGTGCCAGCACTAGGGGGACAGGGGCTGGTGAGACCCAGTACTTC.

This chain uses TRBV15 with TRBJ1-1, with a possible D match to TRBD1 (6 bases). The CDR3 spans 16 residues. Germline CDR1 LNHNV, CDR2 YYDKDF (reference sequence). The V gene lost 0 bases and the J gene lost 0 bases, with 11 bases spanning the gap. CDR3 nucleotides: TGTGCCACCAGCAGAGAGAGGGGGTCTATGAACACTGAAGCTTTCTTT. Amino acid sequence: CATSRERGSMNTEAFF.

This clone appeared once. This chain links TRBV3-1 (or the pseudogene TRBV3-2) with TRBJ2-7, with TRBD2 matching over 12 bases. The CDR3 is 16 amino acids. V shed 0 bases and J 7 bases; nucleotides not matched to a gene: 7. Germline V CDR1 and CDR2: LGHDT, YNNKEL (reference sequence). The CDR3 nucleotides are TGTGCCAGCAGCCAAGATCCGACTAGCGGGAGCGGGGAGCAGTACTTC. It yields the protein CASSQDPTSGSGEQYF.

V gene TRBV7-3 combines with J gene TRBJ2-3; 7 nucleotides agree with TRBD2. V gave up 5 bases and J gave up 5 bases; unmatched junction bases: 10. The germline CDR1 and CDR2 sequences are SGHTA and FQGTGA. This CDR3 is 15 amino acids long. The CDR3, as DNA: TGTGCCAGCAGCCCCCGTGCGGGAGACGTAGATACGCAGTATTTT. This codes for CASSPRAGDVDTQYF.

With respect to this clone: The germline gene is not matched at one end of the junction; a read error may be the cause. The genes are TRBV19 and TRBJ1-2; 10 positions match TRBD1. This CDR3 is built from 15 residues. Germline CDR1 reads LNHDA; CDR2 reads SQIVND (reference sequence). DNA for the CDR3: TGTGCCAGTAGTCTAGACAGGGGGCGAGCCTATGGCTACACCTTC. It specifies CASSLDRGRAYGYTF.